These T cell receptor beta chains were read from a single sample in a study of T cells after posttransplantation cyclophosphamide. The repertoire was sequenced with immunoSEQ multiplex PCR; TCRdb's copy has only in-frame clones and lacks some. The sample has tens of thousands of clones, none seen only once. The sequencing input was PBMCs. The receptors derive from an older woman in good health, CMV-negative, and a related stem cell transplant donor. CDR3s include the opening cysteine and the closing phenylalanine or tryptophan. D genes are given only for firm matches. Rows may omit the clone size; those that give it use once, few, many or a size class.

TGTGCCAGCAGCCTACAGGGTGGCGTCCCTTATGGCTACACCTTC CASSLQGGVPYGYTF 15 . TRBJ1-2 TRBV7-9 .
TGTGCCATCAGTGAGACCGGACAGGGGGTGATAGGCACTGAAGCTTTCTTT CAISETGQGVIGTEAFF 17 many TRBJ1-1 TRBV10-3 TRBD1
TGTGCCACCAGCCTTACTAGCGGGAGCTACGAGCAGTACTTC CATSLTSGSYEQYF 14 many TRBJ2-7 TRBV15 TRBD2
TGTGCCAGCAGTGCACTAGCCCCGAGGGGGACAGATACGCGGTATTTT CASSALAPRGTDTRYF 16 few TRBJ2-3 TRBV27 .
TGTGCCAGCAGTGAACCTACTAGCGGGAGGGCGGATACGCAGTATTTT CASSEPTSGRADTQYF 16 many TRBJ2-3 TRBV25-1 TRBD2
TGTGCCAGTAGCCCCTTAACCACAGGTATCGGAAATTCACCCCTCCACTTT CASSPLTTGIGNSPLHF 17 many TRBJ1-6 TRBV19 .
TGTGCCAGCAGTTTCTACCCCCAGGGGGCTGGCGAGCAGTACTTC CASSFYPQGAGEQYF 15 many TRBJ2-7 TRBV27 TRBD1
TGCGCCAGCAGCCCCAACCCGGGACTAGGGGCAGATACGCAGTATTTT CASSPNPGLGADTQYF 16 many TRBJ2-3 TRBV5-1 TRBD2
TGTGCCTGGAGTGTACTAGGGAGGGCAGATACGCAGTATTTT CAWSVLGRADTQYF 14 many TRBJ2-3 TRBV30 TRBD2
TGTGCCAGCAGCTACGAACGGGACAGACGCACAGATACGCAGTATTTT CASSYERDRRTDTQYF 16 many TRBJ2-3 TRBV5-4 TRBD1
TGCAGCGTTGAAAAAAGGGGCTATTACAATGAGCAGTTCTTC CSVEKRGYYNEQFF 14 many TRBJ2-1 TRBV29-1 .
TGCGCCAGCAGCGGGGGACAGGTAACGACTAATGAAAAACTGTTTTTT CASSGGQVTTNEKLFF 16 many TRBJ1-4 TRBV5-1 TRBD1
TGTGCCAGCAGCCCGGGAGGGTTAGATACGCAGTATTTT CASSPGGLDTQYF 13 . TRBJ2-3 TRBV25-1 TRBD2
TGTGCCAGCAGTCCCTTGGGGGGGGCAGGGCAGCCCCAGCATTTT CASSPLGGAGQPQHF 15 many TRBJ1-5 TRBV6-6 .